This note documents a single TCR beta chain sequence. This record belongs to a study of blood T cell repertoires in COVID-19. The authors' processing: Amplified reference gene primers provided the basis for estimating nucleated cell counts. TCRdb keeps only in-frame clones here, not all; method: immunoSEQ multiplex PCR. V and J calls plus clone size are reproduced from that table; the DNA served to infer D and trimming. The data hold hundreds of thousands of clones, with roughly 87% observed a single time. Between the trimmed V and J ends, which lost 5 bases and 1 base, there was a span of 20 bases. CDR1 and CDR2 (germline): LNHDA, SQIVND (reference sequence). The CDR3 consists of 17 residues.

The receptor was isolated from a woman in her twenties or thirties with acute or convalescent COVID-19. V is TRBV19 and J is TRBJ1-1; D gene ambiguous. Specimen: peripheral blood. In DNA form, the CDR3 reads TGTGCCAGTAGTGTCGCCGGCCGACCGGGGAGGAACACTGAAGCTTTCTTT. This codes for CASSVAGRPGRNTEAFF.